The 3 T cell receptor beta chains reported below all come from one sample, sequenced in a study of T cells in Graves' hyperthyroidism and ophthalmopathy. The investigators amplified TCR beta CDR3 regions from RNA transcripts. The HTBI primer set was used in a first-round RT-PCR of the TCR CDR3. MiXCR was run by TCRdb on the multiplex PCR reads, yielding one entry per CDR3 protein. The sample has about 26,000 distinct CDR3 sequences, roughly 45% seen once; the top ten hold approximately 10%. The sample taken for sequencing was blood. Receptor source: a woman aged 25 to 39 with Graves' hyperthyroidism.

This clonotype was seen ten or more times. The chain is built from TRBV6-6 and TRBJ2-1; 7 bases match TRBD1. CDR3 length: 14 amino acids. In germline, CDR1 is MNHNY, CDR2 SVGAGI (reference sequence). Trimming cost V 8 bases and J 7 bases; bases outside gene matches: 11. The CDR3 bases are TGTGCCAGCGATGCCCTTGGGACAGAGAATGAGCAGTTCTTC. Protein product: CASDALGTENEQFF.

This clonotype has ten or more counts. The J gene is TRBJ1-3, the V gene TRBV4-1; TRBD1 is a possible D gene (6 bases). This CDR3 has 15 amino acids. V lost 1 base to trimming and J lost 4 bases, with 11 bases between them. Germline V gives CDR1 MGHRA, CDR2 YSYEKL. The CDR3, as DNA: TGCGCCAGCAGCCAAGGAGGGGGGGAAGGAAACACCATATATTTT. Translated: CASSQGGGEGNTIYF.

At least ten counts were recorded for this clonotype. The rearrangement joins TRBV2 to TRBJ1-3; D possibly corresponds to TRBD1 (6 bases). V was cut by 5 bases and J by 0 bases, with 8 bases left in between. The CDR3 is 14 amino acids. The germline V gene has CDR1 SNHLY and CDR2 FYNNEI. This CDR3 is CASSRQVSGNTIYF. The CDR3 DNA follows: TGTGCCAGCAGTCGACAGGTCTCTGGAAACACCATATATTTT.